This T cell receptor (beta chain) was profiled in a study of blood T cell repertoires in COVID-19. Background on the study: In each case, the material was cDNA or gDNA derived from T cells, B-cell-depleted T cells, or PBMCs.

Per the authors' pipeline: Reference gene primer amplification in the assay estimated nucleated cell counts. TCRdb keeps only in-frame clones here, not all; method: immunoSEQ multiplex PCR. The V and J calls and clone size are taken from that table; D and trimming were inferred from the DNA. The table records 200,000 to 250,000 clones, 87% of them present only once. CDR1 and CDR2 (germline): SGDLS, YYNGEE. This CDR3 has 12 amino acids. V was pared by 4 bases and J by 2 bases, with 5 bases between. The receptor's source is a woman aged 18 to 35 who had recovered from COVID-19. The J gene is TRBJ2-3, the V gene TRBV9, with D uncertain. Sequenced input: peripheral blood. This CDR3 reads CASSPNTDTQYF. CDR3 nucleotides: TGTGCCAGCAGCCCAAACACAGATACGCAGTATTTT.